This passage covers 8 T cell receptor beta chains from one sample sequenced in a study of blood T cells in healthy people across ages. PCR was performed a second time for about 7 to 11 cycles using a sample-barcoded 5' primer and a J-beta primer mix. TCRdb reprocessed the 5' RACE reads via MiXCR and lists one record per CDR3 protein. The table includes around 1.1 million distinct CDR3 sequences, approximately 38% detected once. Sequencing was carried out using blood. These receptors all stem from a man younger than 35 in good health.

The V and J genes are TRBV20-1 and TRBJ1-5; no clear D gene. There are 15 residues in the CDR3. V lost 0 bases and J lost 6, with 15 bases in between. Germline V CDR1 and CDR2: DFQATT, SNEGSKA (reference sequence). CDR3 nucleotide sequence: TGCAGTGCTAGAGACCGGGAGCTACACGGTCAGCCCCAGCATTTT. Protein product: CSARDRELHGQPQHF.

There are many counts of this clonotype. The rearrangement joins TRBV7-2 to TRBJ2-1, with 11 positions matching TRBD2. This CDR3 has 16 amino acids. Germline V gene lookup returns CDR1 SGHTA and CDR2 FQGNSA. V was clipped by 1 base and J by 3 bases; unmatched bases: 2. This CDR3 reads CASSLVAGGIYNEQFF. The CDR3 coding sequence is TGTGCCAGCAGCTTAGTAGCGGGGGGGATCTACAATGAGCAGTTCTTC. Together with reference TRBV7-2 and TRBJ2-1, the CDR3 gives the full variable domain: GAGVSQSPSNKVTEKGKDVELRCDPISGHTALYWYRQSLGQGLEFLIYFQGNSAPDKSGLPSDRFSAERTGGSVSTLTIQRTQQEDSAVYLCASSLVAGGIYNEQFFGPGTRLTVL.

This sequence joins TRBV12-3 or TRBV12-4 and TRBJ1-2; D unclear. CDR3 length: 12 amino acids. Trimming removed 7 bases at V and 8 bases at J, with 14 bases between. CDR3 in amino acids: CASNPPAGGYTF. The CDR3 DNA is TGTGCCAGCAACCCTCCCGCGGGGGGCTACACCTTC.

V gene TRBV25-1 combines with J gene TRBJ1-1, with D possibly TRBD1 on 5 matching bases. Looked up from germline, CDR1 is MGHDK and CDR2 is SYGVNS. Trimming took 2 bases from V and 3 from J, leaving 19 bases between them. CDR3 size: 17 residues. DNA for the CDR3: TGTGCCAGCAGTGAACGAGGGACCCACTTTGGGGACACTGAAGCTTTCTTT. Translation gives CASSERGTHFGDTEAFF.

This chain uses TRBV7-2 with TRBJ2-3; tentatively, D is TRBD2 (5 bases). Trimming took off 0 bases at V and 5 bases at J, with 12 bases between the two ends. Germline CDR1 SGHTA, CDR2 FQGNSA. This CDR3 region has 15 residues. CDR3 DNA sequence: TGTGCCAGCAGCTTAGCGCTAGCTAGTGGAGATACGCAGTATTTT. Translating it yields CASSLALASGDTQYF.

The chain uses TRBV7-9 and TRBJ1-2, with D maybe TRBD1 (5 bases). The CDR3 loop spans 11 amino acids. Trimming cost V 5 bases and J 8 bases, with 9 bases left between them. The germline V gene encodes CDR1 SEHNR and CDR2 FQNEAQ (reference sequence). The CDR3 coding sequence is TGTGCCAGCAGCACGGGGGAAGGCTACACCTTC. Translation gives CASSTGEGYTF.

The CDR3 loop reads CVNSLVGKWNSPLHF. DNA of the CDR3: TGTGTCAACAGCTTAGTGGGGAAATGGAATTCACCCCTCCACTTT. V and J are TRBV7-9 and TRBJ1-6, with D hard to call. The germline gives CDR1 SEHNR, CDR2 FQNEAQ (reference sequence). This CDR3 has 15 residues.

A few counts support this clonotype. The CDR3 reads CASSHAYEQDNEQYF. The CDR3 nucleotides read TGCGCCAGCAGCCATGCATACGAACAGGACAATGAGCAGTACTTC. The J gene is TRBJ2-5, the V gene TRBV4-3, with a tentative D call TRBD1 (5 bases). V lost 3 bases to trimming and J lost 11 bases, with 22 bases between them. The CDR3 spans 15 residues. Germline CDR1 LGHNA, CDR2 YSLEER.